This TCR beta chain was sequenced for a study of shared clonotypes between healthy human individuals. Study-wide context: Each donor's CD8 memory used one plate, CD8 naive two, each CD4 subset three. The study, taken as a whole, reports: The study generally estimated greater richness for naive than memory subsets.

For this clone: The antigen remains unidentified. At the DNA level, this CDR3 is encoded by other sequences in the same sample as well.

Several immunoSEQ 96-well plates shared each subset's DNA, each plate a replicate. Data came from immunoSEQ multiplex PCR; TCRdb stores just in-frame clones and leaves some out. This sample carries a few million clones, around 93% of them seen once, and the ten largest clones take about 0.41%. This CDR3 is 11 amino acids long. Trimming cost V 3 bases and J 4 bases, with 6 bases left between them. In germline, CDR1 is DFQATT, CDR2 SNEGSKA (reference sequence). Sequencing was performed on naive CD4+ T cells from PBMCs. The subset: CD45RA+ positively selected. The V gene is TRBV20-1, the J gene TRBJ2-5; no reliable D call. This TCR was recovered from a man between 18 and 29 years old in good health. Some clones in this sample may be carry-over from other donors' samples. The CDR3 DNA is TGCAGTGCTAGCCCGGGAGAGACCCAGTACTTC. As protein: CSASPGETQYF.